One sample yielded the 21 T cell receptor beta chains listed below, sequenced in a study of neurological immune-mediated disorders. TCRdb re-called the 5' RACE reads through MiXCR, storing one row per CDR3 protein. The sample lists roughly 49,000 distinct CDR3 sequences, 9.5% to 15% occurring once. Described time point: longitudinal time-point 3. The sample was PBMCs. Receptors were obtained from a male donor with HTLV-1-associated myelopathy (HAM/TSP).

This clonotype was counted at least ten times. V usage is TRBV12-3 or TRBV12-4 and J usage is TRBJ1-2; no clear D. The length of the CDR3 is 14 residues. The V and J ends lost 6 bases and 4 bases respectively, with 15 bases between them. The CDR3 DNA reads TGTGCCAGCAGGGTTTCGGGTTTAGGCTATGGCTACACCTTC. Its protein product is CASRVSGLGYGYTF.

Regarding this clonotype: Compared with germline, one end of the junction differs, possibly owing to a read error. The chain carries TRBV20-1 and TRBJ1-1, with TRBD1 as a possible D gene (6 bases). This CDR3 contains 16 residues. Germline V CDR1 and CDR2: DFQATT, SNEGSKA (reference sequence). The CDR3 here is CSTSMGAQGYITEAFF. The DNA of the CDR3 is TGCAGTACTAGTATGGGGGCTCAGGGATATATCACTGAAGCTTTCTTT.

This clonotype was detected ten times or more. The V call is TRBV11-2, the J call TRBJ1-3; D not resolved. CDR1 SGHAT and CDR2 FQNNGV come from the germline V gene. V gave up 8 bases and J gave up 4 bases, with 9 bases separating them. The CDR3 spans 12 residues. CDR3 DNA: TGTGCCAGCGTCAACTCCGGAAACACCATATATTTT. This codes for CASVNSGNTIYF. Variable domain in full (rest from reference TRBV11-2 and TRBJ1-3): EAGVAQSPRYKIIEKRQSVAFWCNPISGHATLYWYQQILGQGPKLLIQFQNNGVVDDSQLPKDRFSAERLKGVDSTLKIQPAKLEDSAVYLCASVNSGNTIYFGEGSWLTVV.

At least ten counts were recorded for this clonotype. V gene TRBV5-1 combines with J gene TRBJ1-1; TRBD1 might be the D (5 bases). CDR1 is SGHRS and CDR2 is YFSETQ in the germline V gene. The CDR3 has 15 residues. Trimming took off 4 bases at V and 0 bases at J, with 13 bases between the two ends. CDR3 residues: CASSLVRGVNTEAFF. The CDR3 coding sequence is TGCGCCAGCAGCCTTGTTCGGGGGGTGAACACTGAAGCTTTCTTT.

This clonotype was seen many times. V is TRBV12-3 or TRBV12-4 and J is TRBJ1-2; 10 positions match TRBD1. This CDR3 has 14 residues. V was clipped by 3 bases and J by 6 bases; unmatched bases: 4. CDR3 residues: CASSFDRGRDGYTF. The CDR3 coding sequence is TGTGCCAGCAGTTTTGACAGGGGGCGGGATGGCTACACCTTC.

A word on this clonotype: A much larger clone lies a single base off, so this may be a read error. The rearrangement joins TRBV12-3 or TRBV12-4 to TRBJ2-2; a possible D gene is TRBD2 (7 bases). CDR3 length equals 16 residues. Written as DNA, the CDR3 is TGTGCCAGCAGTTTAGTAAGGGGGGGCCTCACCAGGGAGCTGTTTTTT. This translates into CASSLVRGGLTRELFF.

In this sample, this clonotype turned up many times. This chain uses TRBV13 with TRBJ2-2; D perhaps matches TRBD1 (5 bases). Per germline, CDR1 PRHDT and CDR2 FYEKMQ (reference sequence). The CDR3 contains 13 residues. With 6 bases removed from V and 8 bases from J, the gap between germline ends came to 13 bases. The CDR3 DNA follows: TGTGCCAGCAGGGACACACCCCAAGGGGAGCTGTTTTTT. Protein sequence: CASRDTPQGELFF.

This clonotype appeared many times. The chain links TRBV4-3 to TRBJ2-7, with 7 nucleotides matching TRBD1. The CDR3 spans 14 residues. The V segment lost 3 bases and the J segment 4 bases; nucleotides outside the gene matches: 6. CDR1 is LGHNA, CDR2 YSLEER, per germline. The CDR3 protein is CASSHYRDSYEQYF. The DNA for the CDR3 is TGCGCCAGCAGCCACTATAGGGACAGTTACGAGCAGTACTTC.

This clonotype was observed many times. This chain links TRBV20-1 with TRBJ1-6; TRBD1 is a possible D gene (5 bases). The CDR3 totals 14 residues. Germline V lookup: CDR1 DFQATT, CDR2 SNEGSKA (reference sequence). Trimming cost V 6 bases and J 6 bases, with 15 bases left between them. The CDR3 here is CSAPEWGSNSPLHF. CDR3 nucleotide sequence: TGCAGTGCGCCGGAATGGGGGTCTAATTCACCCCTCCACTTT.

This clonotype was seen many times. The chain employs TRBV5-1 and TRBJ2-4, with D uncertain. Germline loops: CDR1 SGHRS, CDR2 YFSETQ. The CDR3 runs 15 residues. V gave up 4 bases and J gave up 0 bases, with 11 bases separating them. As DNA, the CDR3 is TGCGCCAGCAGCCCGGACGGTTTAGCCAAAAACATTCAGTACTTC. It encodes CASSPDGLAKNIQYF.

This clonotype was recorded at least ten times. The chain uses TRBV6-6 and TRBJ1-5; no clear D. V lost 6 bases to trimming and J lost 0 bases, with 9 bases between them. CDR3 length: 14 residues. Germline values: CDR1 MNHNY, CDR2 SVGAGI (reference sequence). The CDR3 bases are TGTGCCAGCAGCGACGGATATAGCAATCAGCCCCAGCATTTT. Residues: CASSDGYSNQPQHF.

This clonotype was detected many times. The chain carries TRBV27 and TRBJ1-5, with unresolved D. Germline lookup yields CDR1 MNHEY and CDR2 SMNVEV (reference sequence). This CDR3 is 14 amino acids long. Trimming took 4 bases from V and 0 from J, leaving 7 bases between them. CDR3 coding DNA: TGTGCCAGCAGTTCGAGCCCTAGCAATCAGCCCCAGCATTTT. Translating gives CASSSSPSNQPQHF.

This clonotype is deemed medium-sized. The chain recombines TRBV4-3 with TRBJ2-3, with a tentative D call TRBD1 (6 bases). CDR3 size: 15 residues. Germline CDR1 is LGHNA and CDR2 is YSLEER. V gave up 2 bases and J gave up 5 bases, with 14 bases separating them. This CDR3 reads CASSQLGAREDTQYF. DNA of the CDR3: TGCGCCAGCAGCCAATTGGGGGCTCGGGAAGATACGCAGTATTTT.

This clonotype showed up many times. The chain links TRBV29-1 to TRBJ1-1, with D possibly matching TRBD1 (5 bases). Germline loops: CDR1 SQVTM, CDR2 ANQGSEA. Trimming pared 4 bases from V and 5 bases from J, leaving 11 bases between. CDR3 length equals 12 residues. CDR3 protein: CSVVLGGTEAFF. The CDR3 region has the DNA TGCAGCGTTGTTTTGGGGGGTACTGAAGCTTTCTTT. Supplemented by reference TRBV29-1 and TRBJ1-1, the full variable domain reads SAVISQKPSRDICQRGTSLTIQCQVDSQVTMMFWYRQQPGQSLTLIATANQGSEATYESGFVIDKFPISRPNLTFSTLTVSNMSPEDSSIYLCSVVLGGTEAFFGQGTRLTVV.

This clonotype was observed once. The genes are TRBV18 and TRBJ1-5, with D uncertain. Germline V gene data show CDR1 as KGHSH and CDR2 as LQKENI. CDR3 length: 14 amino acids. V dropped 1 base and J dropped 3 bases, with 7 bases sitting between them. The CDR3 spells CASSPQQSNQPQHF. CDR3 coding DNA: TGTGCCAGCTCACCACAACAGTCCAATCAGCCCCAGCATTTT.

This clonotype was recorded at least ten times. The chain employs TRBV5-1 and TRBJ2-1, with no clear D. This CDR3 spans 14 amino acids. Germline CDR1 SGHRS, CDR2 YFSETQ. The V and J ends lost 0 bases and 3 bases respectively, with 7 bases between them. As DNA, the CDR3 is TGCGCCAGCAGCTTGGGCATTAACTACAATGAGCAGTTCTTC. Translation: CASSLGINYNEQFF.

This clonotype was counted many times. The chain employs TRBV6-2 or TRBV6-3 and TRBJ2-7, with a possible D match to TRBD1 (6 bases). The CDR3 loop spans 15 amino acids. The V end was cut by 1 base, the J end by 5 bases, with 15 bases between. CDR1 MNHEY and CDR2 SVGEGT come from the germline V gene. Here the CDR3 DNA reads TGTGCCAGCAGTTACTATCAGGGGAGTGGGGACGAGCAGTACTTC. Residues: CASSYYQGSGDEQYF.

This clonotype was counted ten times or more. V usage is TRBV5-1 and J usage is TRBJ1-6; D possibly corresponds to TRBD1 (5 bases). Between the trimmed V and J ends, which lost 4 bases and 6 bases, there was a span of 8 bases. The CDR3 consists of 13 residues. From germline, CDR1 is SGHRS and CDR2 YFSETQ. CDR3 residues: CASSADSNSPLHF. In DNA, the CDR3 is TGCGCCAGCAGCGCCGACAGTAATTCACCCCTCCACTTT.

The sample holds many counts of this clonotype. The V call is TRBV5-1, the J call TRBJ2-5; no clear D. The CDR3 is 14 residues long. V dropped 0 bases and J dropped 5 bases, with 11 bases sitting between them. Germline CDR1 is SGHRS and CDR2 is YFSETQ. The CDR3 DNA reads TGCGCCAGCAGCTTGGGAGGCACACTGGAGACCCAGTACTTC. This sequence encodes CASSLGGTLETQYF.

The chain employs TRBV9 and TRBJ1-2; the D is unclear. V gave up 3 bases and J gave up 3 bases, with 6 bases separating them. The CDR3 runs to 12 residues. Germline-derived CDR1 and CDR2 are SGDLS and YYNGEE. The CDR3 region is CASSDVYYGYTF. The CDR3 region has the DNA TGTGCCAGCAGCGACGTTTACTATGGCTACACCTTC.

This clonotype was counted at least ten times. CDR3 loop: CASRRTGGVYEQYF. The CDR3 nucleotides read TGTGCCAGCAGACGGACAGGGGGCGTTTACGAGCAGTACTTC. The V and J genes are TRBV28 and TRBJ2-7, with TRBD1 matching 11 bases. The trim removed 6 bases at V and 4 bases at J, leaving 5 bases unmatched. This CDR3 contains 14 residues. Germline V gene data show CDR1 as MDHEN and CDR2 as SYDVKM.